The clone carrying this T cell receptor beta chain came up a few times. Its antigen is still unknown. This sample was taken from a study of regulatory T cells in long-lasting Graves disease. The overall study: Antithyroid drug use was under 3 months in newly diagnosed Graves' patients. Study-level points and caveats: Graves' patients with persistent disease showed TCR diversity lower than patients newly diagnosed.

Through Arm-PCR of CDR3 regions and iRepertoire HTBI primers, TCR beta libraries were built. TCRdb reprocessed the multiplex PCR reads with MiXCR, giving one entry per CDR3 protein. The table records about 470,000 distinct CDR3 sequences, about a sixth of them present only once. Time point: newly diagnosed GD, antithyroid drugs for less than 3 months. RNA from PBMCs was the source of the TCR library. The V segment lost 3 bases and the J segment 0 bases; nucleotides outside the gene matches: 3. CDR1 and CDR2 from the germline V gene are KGHDR and SFDVKD. The CDR3 consists of 16 residues. The same sample was also studied in work on T cells in Graves' hyperthyroidism and ophthalmopathy. This second report adds: Researchers ran a first-round RT-PCR on the TCR CDR3 using the HTBI primer set. Most thyroid clonotypes expanded above 0.001 were also detected in blood.

The V gene is TRBV24-1, the J gene TRBJ1-3; 8 bases match TRBD1. This TCR was sampled from a man aged 40-50 years with Graves disease. The sample in question was peripheral blood mononuclear cells (PBMCs), obtained at new diagnosis, from a patient treated with antithyroid drugs. DNA of the CDR3: TGTGCCACCAGTGATGCGACAGGGGTCTCTGGAAACACCATATATTTT. Protein: CATSDATGVSGNTIYF.